Given below is one TCR beta chain in context. What it binds is unknown. The source of the sample is a study of T cell responses to AZD1222 COVID-19 vaccine. Trimming stripped 2 bases from V and 1 base from J, with 8 bases between. CDR1 and CDR2 from the germline V gene are LGHDT and YNNKEL (reference sequence). The CDR3 has 14 amino acids. Study-level findings and limits: Nearly half of spike-specific TCRs reportedly target unmutated variant regions. Most donors were white British and more were female, and clonal diversity was possibly underestimated.

Sequencing used immunoSEQ multiplex PCR; TCRdb keeps in-frame clones, though not all of them. The sample comprises roughly 150,000 clones, 90% of which are singletons, and around 6.3% rests with the top ten. Second doses at about 4 or about 12 weeks were pooled. The chain employs TRBV3-1 (or the pseudogene TRBV3-2) and TRBJ1-1; no definite D call. This TCR was recovered from an adult who received the AZD1222 COVID-19 vaccine. This specimen consisted of peripheral blood, obtained 28 days after the second AZD1222 dose. Written as DNA, the CDR3 is TGTGCCAGCAGCCAAAGACTTGAGAACACTGAAGCTTTCTTT. Translated, it gives CASSQRLENTEAFF.